These 24 T cell receptor beta chains share one sample of origin, sequenced in a study of shared clonotypes between healthy human individuals. Profiling relied on immunoSEQ multiplex PCR, and the TCRdb table lists in-frame clones only, not all of them. The sample includes a few million clones, approximately 95% of them seen just once. Material: naive CD4+ T cells from PBMCs. Specified subset: CD45RA+ positively selected. The source of these receptors is a man aged 18 to 30 in good health. Some clones in this sample may be carry-over from other donors' samples.

The V and J genes are TRBV29-1 and TRBJ1-4, with a possible D match to TRBD1 (5 bases). The CDR3 is 13 amino acids. V was pared by 3 bases and J by 5 bases, with 10 bases between. CDR1 is SQVTM and CDR2 is ANQGSEA in the germline V gene. CDR3 sequence reads: CSVDRDGNEKLFF. The CDR3 DNA is TGCAGCGTTGACCGGGACGGAAATGAAAAACTGTTTTTT.

The chain employs TRBV28 and TRBJ2-3, with D perhaps matching TRBD1 or TRBD2 (5 bases each). V lost 6 bases and J 1 base, leaving 17 bases between the germline ends. From germline, CDR1 is MDHEN and CDR2 SYDVKM. The CDR3 covers 16 residues. The CDR3 protein is CASSSGTLRGTDTQYF. DNA for the CDR3: TGTGCCAGCAGCTCCGGGACCTTGAGGGGCACAGATACGCAGTATTTT.

The chain links TRBV4-1 to TRBJ2-3, with D possibly called TRBD1 or TRBD2 (5 bases each). CDR3 length equals 14 residues. V was shortened by 4 bases and J by 5 bases, with 13 bases between the two germline ends. The germline V gene has CDR1 MGHRA and CDR2 YSYEKL. The CDR3 DNA reads TGCGCCAGCAGCCTTACGGGACCTGGAGATACGCAGTATTTT. This sequence encodes CASSLTGPGDTQYF.

The genes are TRBV27 and TRBJ2-5, with 9 bases matching TRBD2. The V segment lost 2 bases and the J segment 5 bases; nucleotides outside the gene matches: 6. This CDR3 has 15 residues. Germline V gives CDR1 MNHEY, CDR2 SMNVEV (reference sequence). CDR3 in amino acids: CASSLRSSGEETQYF. The CDR3, as DNA: TGTGCCAGCAGTTTACGCTCTAGCGGGGAGGAGACCCAGTACTTC.

This clone appeared a few times. The chain employs TRBV7-3 and TRBJ1-1; maybe TRBD1 (6 bases). The ends were cut back, 5 bases at V and 6 bases at J, with 16 bases in the middle. This CDR3 spans 14 amino acids. The germline V gene encodes CDR1 SGHTA and CDR2 FQGTGA. The CDR3 DNA sequence: TGTGCCAGCAGCCCCTCGGGGGGCATCGCTGAAGCTTTCTTT. Protein: CASSPSGGIAEAFF.

The chain is built from TRBV28 and TRBJ1-5; D is unresolved. Germline lookup yields CDR1 MDHEN and CDR2 SYDVKM. Trimming took off 6 bases at V and 0 bases at J, with 9 bases between the two ends. The CDR3 consists of 14 residues. The CDR3: CASSPGFSNQPQHF. CDR3 nucleotide sequence: TGTGCCAGCAGCCCGGGCTTTAGCAATCAGCCCCAGCATTTT.

The chain carries TRBV10-3 and TRBJ2-7; D might be TRBD1 (12 bases). The CDR3 length is 21 residues. The V gene lost 4 bases and the J gene lost 4 bases, with 35 bases spanning the gap. The V gene's germline CDR1 is ENHRY and CDR2 SYGVKD. Written as DNA, the CDR3 is TGTGCCATCAGTGGCATCCCCGGGACAGGGGGCCTGAGACTAGCGGGATACGAGCAGTACTTC. The encoded protein is CAISGIPGTGGLRLAGYEQYF.

Of note for this clone: Other DNA sequences in this sample translate to the same CDR3. V usage is TRBV28 and J usage is TRBJ2-1, with TRBD2 matching 7 bases. The V segment lost 2 bases and the J segment 3 bases; nucleotides outside the gene matches: 4. The length of the CDR3 is 15 residues. CDR1 is MDHEN, CDR2 SYDVKM, per germline. CDR3 protein: CASSLVPSGYNEQFF. The CDR3, as DNA: TGTGCCAGCAGTTTAGTACCTAGCGGCTACAATGAGCAGTTCTTC.

The V call is TRBV5-1, the J call TRBJ2-7; D gene uncertain. V dropped 0 bases and J dropped 3 bases, with 7 bases sitting between them. Germline V CDR1 and CDR2: SGHRS, YFSETQ. The CDR3 has 13 residues. The CDR3 DNA follows: TGCGCCAGCAGCTTGGACCCAATCTACGAGCAGTACTTC. This codes for CASSLDPIYEQYF.

This chain connects TRBV4-1 to TRBJ2-5, with TRBD1 as a possible D gene (6 bases). V was shortened by 3 bases and J by 7 bases, with 18 bases between the two germline ends. There are 15 residues in the CDR3. Looked up from germline, CDR1 is MGHRA and CDR2 is YSYEKL. The CDR3 bases are TGCGCCAGCAGCCAGAGACAGGAGCTCCTAGTGACCCAGTACTTC. Its protein is CASSQRQELLVTQYF.

The rearrangement links TRBV18 to TRBJ1-2; 8 positions match TRBD1. The CDR3 is 14 residues long. Germline lookup yields CDR1 KGHSH and CDR2 LQKENI. Unmatched junction bases numbered 12, after V lost 3 bases and J lost 12 bases. The CDR3 region is CASSPTQGAKGDTF. CDR3 DNA: TGTGCCAGCTCACCGACGCAGGGGGCGAAAGGTGACACCTTC.

In this sample, this clone turned up a few times. The chain uses TRBV29-1 and TRBJ1-2; D remains unclear. The CDR3 consists of 15 residues. V gave up 4 bases and J gave up 3 bases, with 18 bases separating them. The germline gives CDR1 SQVTM, CDR2 ANQGSEA. CDR3 nucleotide sequence: TGCAGCGTTGGAGGCCGGGTGTTTAACGACTATGGCTACACCTTC. Encoded protein: CSVGGRVFNDYGYTF. Full variable domain (missing parts from reference TRBV29-1 and TRBJ1-2): SAVISQKPSRDICQRGTSLTIQCQVDSQVTMMFWYRQQPGQSLTLIATANQGSEATYESGFVIDKFPISRPNLTFSTLTVSNMSPEDSSIYLCSVGGRVFNDYGYTFGSGTRLTVV.

The CDR3 loop reads CASSERGQGSGNTIYF. CDR3 in DNA: TGTGCCAGCAGTGAGAGAGGACAGGGCTCTGGAAACACCATATATTTT. This chain joins TRBV25-1 and TRBJ1-3; TRBD1 agrees at 8 bases. The germline V gene encodes CDR1 MGHDK and CDR2 SYGVNS. CDR3 length: 16 amino acids. V was clipped by 3 bases and J by 0 bases; unmatched bases: 4.

V usage is TRBV18 and J usage is TRBJ1-3, with 9 bases lining up with TRBD1. Germline V gene data show CDR1 as KGHSH and CDR2 as LQKENI. The CDR3 sequence is 17 residues long. V lost 3 bases and J lost 4; bases outside the gene matches: 10. Here the CDR3 reads CASSPTGDRVAGNTIYF. The CDR3 DNA is TGTGCCAGCTCACCGACTGGGGACAGGGTCGCAGGAAACACCATATATTTT.

Details on this clone: The same CDR3 is also encoded by other DNA sequences in this sample. The chain uses TRBV9 and TRBJ2-7; tentatively, D is TRBD1 (6 bases). The CDR3 runs 14 residues. V shed 4 bases and J shed 0 bases, with 11 bases lying between them. Germline CDR1 is SGDLS and CDR2 is YYNGEE. Here the CDR3 DNA reads TGTGCCAGCAGCCCCCGGACAGCCTCCTACGAGCAGTACTTC. This codes for CASSPRTASYEQYF.

The CDR3 protein is CASSLAGLGLYEQYF. In DNA, the CDR3 is TGTGCCAGCAGCTTGGCGGGACTAGGCCTTTACGAGCAGTACTTC. This sequence joins TRBV5-8 and TRBJ2-7, with 8 nucleotides matching TRBD2. The CDR3 extends over 15 amino acids. Per germline, CDR1 SGHTS and CDR2 YDEGEE. Losses at the gene ends were 0 bases for V and 4 bases for J; bases not matched to a gene: 6.

This clone was counted a single time. The sample contains more than one DNA sequence encoding this CDR3. This chain joins TRBV5-1 and TRBJ1-3; no definite D call. This CDR3 has 13 amino acids. Trimming took off 2 bases at V and 0 bases at J, with 3 bases between the two ends. Germline CDR1 and CDR2: SGHRS and YFSETQ. CDR3 in amino acids: CASSFNSGNTIYF. The CDR3 region has the DNA TGCGCCAGCAGCTTCAACTCTGGAAACACCATATATTTT.

The chain is built from TRBV5-4 and TRBJ2-1; possibly TRBD1 or TRBD2 for D (7 bases each). V lost 4 bases and J lost 2, with 16 bases in between. The CDR3 has 16 amino acids. CDR1 is SGHNT, CDR2 YYREEE, per germline (reference sequence). CDR3 region: CASSPGGQPTYNEQFF. The CDR3 coding sequence is TGTGCCAGCAGCCCGGGGGGACAGCCAACCTACAATGAGCAGTTCTTC.

V gene TRBV7-2 combines with J gene TRBJ2-7; D uncertain. The germline V and J ends were trimmed by 5 bases and 1 base, with 12 bases remaining between them. Germline V gives CDR1 SGHTA, CDR2 FQGNSA. The CDR3 consists of 14 residues. The CDR3 DNA follows: TGTGCCAGCAGCCCCCGTTTAGGGTCCTACGAGCAGTACTTC. Translation gives CASSPRLGSYEQYF.

The chain links TRBV5-8 to TRBJ1-5, with a tentative D call TRBD1 (6 bases). CDR3 length: 15 residues. The V gene's germline CDR1 is SGHTS and CDR2 YDEGEE. Trimming shortened V by 10 bases and J by 0 bases, and 17 bases separated the two germline ends. CDR3 sequence: CALSGDTHSNQPQHF. For the CDR3, the DNA is TGTGCCCTGAGCGGGGACACACATAGCAATCAGCCCCAGCATTTT. The full variable domain, rest sourced from reference TRBV5-8 and TRBJ1-5, is EAGVTQSPTHLIKTRGQQATLRCSPISGHTSVYWYQQALGLGLQFLLWYDEGEERNRGNFPPRFSGRQFPNYSSELNVNALELEDSALYLCALSGDTHSNQPQHFGDGTRLSIL.

In the case of this clone: This same CDR3 is encoded by further DNA sequences in the sample. J is TRBJ2-1 and V is TRBV5-1; D uncertain. V was cut by 0 bases and J by 0 bases, with 4 bases left in between. Germline CDR1 is SGHRS and CDR2 is YFSETQ. The CDR3 loop spans 14 amino acids. CDR3 nucleotides: TGCGCCAGCAGCTTGGAGGACTCCTACAATGAGCAGTTCTTC. It encodes CASSLEDSYNEQFF.

The chain recombines TRBV6-5 with TRBJ1-1; D uncertain. Trimming stripped 6 bases from V and 1 base from J, with 15 bases between. CDR3 length equals 15 residues. Germline-derived CDR1 and CDR2 are MNHEY and SVGAGI. In DNA, the CDR3 is TGTGCCAGCAGGCGCCTGGTTTCGGGGAACACTGAAGCTTTCTTT. Translated, it gives CASRRLVSGNTEAFF.

This chain connects TRBV14 to TRBJ2-1; D gene unclear. The CDR3 runs 15 residues. Germline CDR1 reads SGHDN; CDR2 reads FVKESK. V was clipped by 4 bases and J by 6 bases, with 16 bases between them. The CDR3 DNA follows: TGTGCCAGCAGCCCACAATGGGTAGATAGCAATGAGCAGTTCTTC. Residues: CASSPQWVDSNEQFF.

This chain connects TRBV2 to TRBJ1-1; a possible D gene is TRBD1 (6 bases). The germline gives CDR1 SNHLY, CDR2 FYNNEI. V lost 4 bases to trimming and J lost 1 base, with 10 bases between them. The CDR3 contains 14 residues. The CDR3 is CASSAQGQNTEAFF. The CDR3 coding sequence is TGTGCCAGCAGTGCTCAGGGGCAGAACACTGAAGCTTTCTTT. Together with reference TRBV2 and TRBJ1-1, the CDR3 gives the full variable domain: EPEVTQTPSHQVTQMGQEVILRCVPISNHLYFYWYRQILGQKVEFLVSFYNNEISEKSEIFDDQFSVERPDGSNFTLKIRSTKLEDSAMYFCASSAQGQNTEAFFGQGTRLTVV.